The source of this T cell receptor beta chain is a study of OX40 agonist ivuxolimab in advanced cancers. Only in-frame clones appear in the TCRdb table, and some are missing; sequencing was by immunoSEQ multiplex PCR. Of 11,000 to 15,000 clones detected, about 90% appear once; the ten largest clones hold roughly a quarter. CDR1 is SGHDT, CDR2 YYEEEE, per germline. The CDR3 is 18 residues long. Trimming took off 3 bases at V and 0 bases at J, with 22 bases between the two ends. As for this clone: Its antigen is still unknown.

Study results and caveats: Average numbers of expanded clones were greater in CD8+ T cells than in CD4+. Antigen specificity of clonally expanded peripheral T cells was not established. Near-lowest levels of clonal expansion characterized partial responders at 0.1-3.0 mg/kg.

This chain connects TRBV5-6 to TRBJ2-7; possible D gene TRBD2, 5 bases. The receptor was isolated from an adult with an advanced solid tumor such as melanoma, head and neck, liver or kidney cancer. The starting material was CD4+ or CD8+ T cells sorted from blood, obtained in a trial of the OX40 agonist ivuxolimab. CDR3 sequence: CASSSRRLLGFLSYEQYF. The CDR3, as DNA: TGTGCCAGCAGCTCAAGGAGACTACTCGGTTTTCTCTCCTACGAGCAGTACTTC.